This T cell receptor beta chain was retrieved from a study of T cell changes during pregnancy in multiple sclerosis. Germline V lookup: CDR1 LNHDA, CDR2 SQIVND (reference sequence). The ends were cut back, 4 bases at V and 2 bases at J, with 21 bases in the middle. The CDR3 is 18 residues long. The assay was immunoSEQ multiplex PCR, and TCRdb's table has in-frame clones only and misses some. The table lists about 70,000 clones, about 90% of them singletons. The sequence was obtained from a female donor with multiple sclerosis, enrolled in a pregnancy study. Sequencing was performed on peripheral blood, taken in the first trimester of pregnancy. The chain employs TRBV19 and TRBJ2-1; maybe TRBD1 (5 bases). In DNA form, the CDR3 reads TGTGCCAGTAGTACCTATACCCAACAGGCTAGACCCTACAATGAGCAGTTCTTC. Translated: CASSTYTQQARPYNEQFF.